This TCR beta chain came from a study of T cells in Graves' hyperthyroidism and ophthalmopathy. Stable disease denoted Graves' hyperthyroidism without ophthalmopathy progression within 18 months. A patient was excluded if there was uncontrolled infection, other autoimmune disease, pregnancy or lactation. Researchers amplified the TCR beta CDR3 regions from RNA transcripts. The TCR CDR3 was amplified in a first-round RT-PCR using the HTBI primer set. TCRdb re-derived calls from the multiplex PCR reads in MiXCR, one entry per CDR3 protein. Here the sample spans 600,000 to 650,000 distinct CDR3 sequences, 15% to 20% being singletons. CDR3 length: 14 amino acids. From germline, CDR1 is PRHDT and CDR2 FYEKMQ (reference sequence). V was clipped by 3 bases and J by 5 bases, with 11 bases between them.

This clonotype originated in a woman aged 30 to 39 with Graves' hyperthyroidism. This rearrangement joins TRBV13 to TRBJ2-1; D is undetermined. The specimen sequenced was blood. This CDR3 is CASSLPWQNNEQFF. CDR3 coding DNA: TGTGCCAGCAGCTTGCCGTGGCAGAACAATGAGCAGTTCTTC.